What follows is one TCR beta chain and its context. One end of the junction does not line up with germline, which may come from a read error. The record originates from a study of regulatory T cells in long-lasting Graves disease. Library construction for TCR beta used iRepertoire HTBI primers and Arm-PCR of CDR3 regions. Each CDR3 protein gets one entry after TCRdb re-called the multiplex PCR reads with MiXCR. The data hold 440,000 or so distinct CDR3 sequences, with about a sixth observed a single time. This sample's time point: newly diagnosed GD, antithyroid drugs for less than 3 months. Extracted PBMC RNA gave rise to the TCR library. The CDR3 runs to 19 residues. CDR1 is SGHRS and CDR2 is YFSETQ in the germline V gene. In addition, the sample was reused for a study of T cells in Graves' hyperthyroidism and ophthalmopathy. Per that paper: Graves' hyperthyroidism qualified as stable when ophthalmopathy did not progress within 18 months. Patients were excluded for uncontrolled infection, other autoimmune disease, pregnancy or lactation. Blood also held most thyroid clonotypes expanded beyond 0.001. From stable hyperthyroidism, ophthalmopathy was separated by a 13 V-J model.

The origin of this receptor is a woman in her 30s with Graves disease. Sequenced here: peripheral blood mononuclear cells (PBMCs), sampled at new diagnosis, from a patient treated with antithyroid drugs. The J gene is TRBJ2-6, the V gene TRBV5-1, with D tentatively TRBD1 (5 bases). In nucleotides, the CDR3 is TGCACCAGCAGCTTGGCCCGCGCGACAGCTGACGTTGGGGCCAACGTCCTGACTTTC. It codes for CTSSLARATADVGANVLTF.